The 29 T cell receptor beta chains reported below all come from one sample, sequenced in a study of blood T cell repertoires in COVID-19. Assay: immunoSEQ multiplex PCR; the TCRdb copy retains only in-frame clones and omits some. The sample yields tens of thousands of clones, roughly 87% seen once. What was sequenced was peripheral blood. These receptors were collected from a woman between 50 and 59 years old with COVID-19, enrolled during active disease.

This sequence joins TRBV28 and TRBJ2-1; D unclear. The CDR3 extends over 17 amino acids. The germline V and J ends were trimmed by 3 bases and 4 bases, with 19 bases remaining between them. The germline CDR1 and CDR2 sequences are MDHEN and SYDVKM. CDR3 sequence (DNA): TGTGCCAGCAGTTTCCCTCATAGAGTGGGCCCTTACAATGAGCAGTTCTTC. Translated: CASSFPHRVGPYNEQFF.

For the CDR3, the DNA is TGTGCCAGCAGCCCGCTAGCGGGGCCCTACAATGAGCAGTTCTTC. Residues: CASSPLAGPYNEQFF. The chain recombines TRBV14 with TRBJ2-1, with 9 nucleotides matching TRBD2. CDR3 length equals 15 residues. The V gene end was trimmed by 4 bases and the J gene end by 2 bases; junction bases not matched to a gene: 3. Germline values: CDR1 SGHDN, CDR2 FVKESK. The full variable domain, in which reference TRBV14 and TRBJ2-1 provide the parts outside the CDR3, is EAGVTQFPSHSVIEKGQTVTLRCDPISGHDNLYWYRRVMGKEIKFLLHFVKESKQDESGMPNNRFLAERTGGTYSTLKVQPAELEDSGVYFCASSPLAGPYNEQFFGPGTRLTVL.

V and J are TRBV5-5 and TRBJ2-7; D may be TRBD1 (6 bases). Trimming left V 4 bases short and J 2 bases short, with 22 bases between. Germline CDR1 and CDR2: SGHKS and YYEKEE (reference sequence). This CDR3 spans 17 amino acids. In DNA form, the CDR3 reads TGTGCCAGCAGCAGCCGCCGACAGACAGGTCCTGCCTACGAGCAGTACTTC. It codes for CASSSRRQTGPAYEQYF.

CDR3 bases: TGCGCCAGCAGCTTGGAGGCTAGCGGGAGTGTTTCCTACGAGCAGTACTTC. As protein: CASSLEASGSVSYEQYF. The chain has TRBV5-1 and TRBJ2-7, with 10 positions matching TRBD2. The V gene end was trimmed by 0 bases and the J gene end by 1 base; junction bases not matched to a gene: 7. CDR3 length equals 17 residues. From germline, CDR1 is SGHRS and CDR2 YFSETQ.

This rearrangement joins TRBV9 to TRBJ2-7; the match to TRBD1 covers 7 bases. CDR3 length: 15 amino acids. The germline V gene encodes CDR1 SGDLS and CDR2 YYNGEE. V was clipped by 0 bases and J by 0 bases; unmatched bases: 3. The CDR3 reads CASSVAPGGSYEQYF. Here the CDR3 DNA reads TGTGCCAGCAGCGTAGCCCCAGGGGGCTCCTACGAGCAGTACTTC.

The CDR3 nucleotides read TGTGCCAGCAGCCAAGTAAGCGCCGGGGAGCTGTTTTTT. It specifies CASSQVSAGELFF. V is TRBV4-2 and J is TRBJ2-2; D ambiguous. Germline CDR1 is LGHNA and CDR2 is YNFKEQ. Trimming shortened V by 1 base and J by 6 bases, and 6 bases separated the two germline ends. The CDR3 is made up of 13 amino acids.

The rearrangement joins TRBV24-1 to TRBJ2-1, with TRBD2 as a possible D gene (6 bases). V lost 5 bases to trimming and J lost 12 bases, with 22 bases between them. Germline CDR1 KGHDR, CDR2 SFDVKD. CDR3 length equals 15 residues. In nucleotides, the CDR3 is TGTGCCACCAGTGCCTCGGAGGGCCTGGGGCAGTCGCAGTTCTTC. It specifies CATSASEGLGQSQFF.

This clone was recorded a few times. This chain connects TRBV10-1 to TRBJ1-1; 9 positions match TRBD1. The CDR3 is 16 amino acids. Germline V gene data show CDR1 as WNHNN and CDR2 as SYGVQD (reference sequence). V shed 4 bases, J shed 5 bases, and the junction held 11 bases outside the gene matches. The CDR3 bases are TGCGCCAGCAGTGCAACCACAGGGGGCAGGAGTACTGAAGCTTTCTTT. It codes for CASSATTGGRSTEAFF.

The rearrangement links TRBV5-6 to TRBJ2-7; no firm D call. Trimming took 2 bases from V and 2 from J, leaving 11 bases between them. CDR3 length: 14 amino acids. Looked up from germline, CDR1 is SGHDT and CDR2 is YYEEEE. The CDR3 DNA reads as TGTGCCAGCAGCTTTTACTCCTCGCCCTACGAGCAGTACTTC. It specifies CASSFYSSPYEQYF.

The CDR3 spells CASSLTTAGEQFF. Here the CDR3 DNA reads TGTGCCAGCAGCTTAACGACAGCGGGTGAGCAGTTCTTC. The chain has TRBV7-3 and TRBJ2-1; D is perhaps TRBD2 (6 bases). The CDR3 loop spans 13 amino acids. The V end lost 0 bases, the J end lost 9 bases, and 9 bases lay between the germline ends. Germline lookup yields CDR1 SGHTA and CDR2 FQGTGA.

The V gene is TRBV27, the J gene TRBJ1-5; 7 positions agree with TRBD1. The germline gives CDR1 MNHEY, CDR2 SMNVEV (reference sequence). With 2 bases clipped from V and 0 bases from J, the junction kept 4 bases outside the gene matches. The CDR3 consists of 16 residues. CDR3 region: CASSLLGQISNQPQHF. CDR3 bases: TGTGCCAGCAGTTTACTGGGACAGATTAGCAATCAGCCCCAGCATTTT.

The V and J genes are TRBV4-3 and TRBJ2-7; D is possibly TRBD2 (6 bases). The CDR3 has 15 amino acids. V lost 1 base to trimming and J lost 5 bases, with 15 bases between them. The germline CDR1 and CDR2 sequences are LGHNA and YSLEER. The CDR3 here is CASSQGFSGSDEQYF. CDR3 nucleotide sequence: TGCGCCAGCAGCCAAGGGTTTTCCGGGAGTGACGAGCAGTACTTC.

CDR3 in DNA: TGTGCCAGCAGCGCTAGCGGAGGGACCTACAATGAGCAGTTCTTC. It yields the protein CASSASGGTYNEQFF. V and J are TRBV9 and TRBJ2-1; 7 bases align to TRBD2. Losses at the gene ends were 3 bases for V and 2 bases for J; bases not matched to a gene: 5. From germline, CDR1 is SGDLS and CDR2 YYNGEE. This CDR3 region has 15 residues.

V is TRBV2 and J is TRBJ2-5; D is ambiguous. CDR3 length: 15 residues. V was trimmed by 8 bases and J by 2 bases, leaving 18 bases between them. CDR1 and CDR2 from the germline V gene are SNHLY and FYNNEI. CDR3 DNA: TGTGCCAGCGGCCCACTGCGAGGCTCACAAGAGACCCAGTACTTC. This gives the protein CASGPLRGSQETQYF.

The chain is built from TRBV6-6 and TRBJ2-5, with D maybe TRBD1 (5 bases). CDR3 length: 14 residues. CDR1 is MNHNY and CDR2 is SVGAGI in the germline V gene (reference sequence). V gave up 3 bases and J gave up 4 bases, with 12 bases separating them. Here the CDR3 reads CASSYEFGAETQYF. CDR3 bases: TGTGCCAGCAGTTATGAATTTGGGGCAGAGACCCAGTACTTC.

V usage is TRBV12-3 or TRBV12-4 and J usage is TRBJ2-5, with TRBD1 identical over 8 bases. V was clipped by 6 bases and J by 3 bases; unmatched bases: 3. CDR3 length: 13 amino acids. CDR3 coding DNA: TGTGCCAGCAGGACAGGGGTTGAAGAGACCCAGTACTTC. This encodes CASRTGVEETQYF.

In nucleotides, the CDR3 is TGTGCCAGCACCCGACTCGGGACAGGGGACACTGAAGCTTTCTTT. Encoded protein: CASTRLGTGDTEAFF. The chain carries TRBV2 and TRBJ1-1; 10 bases are a match to TRBD1. Trimming took 7 bases from V and 3 from J; bases not matched to a gene: 8. The CDR3 length is 15 residues. The germline CDR1 and CDR2 sequences are SNHLY and FYNNEI.

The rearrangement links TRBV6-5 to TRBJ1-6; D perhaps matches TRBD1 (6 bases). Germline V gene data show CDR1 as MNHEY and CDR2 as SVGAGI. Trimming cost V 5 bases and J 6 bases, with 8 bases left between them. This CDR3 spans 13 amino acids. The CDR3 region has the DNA TGTGCCAGCAGTAGGGGGGGTAATTCACCCCTCCACTTT. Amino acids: CASSRGGNSPLHF.

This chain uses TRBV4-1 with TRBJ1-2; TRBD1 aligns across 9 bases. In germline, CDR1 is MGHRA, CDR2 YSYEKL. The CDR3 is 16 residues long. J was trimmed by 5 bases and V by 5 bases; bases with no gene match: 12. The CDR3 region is CASSGRTGDVEYGYTF. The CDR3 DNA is TGCGCCAGCAGCGGACGGACAGGGGACGTTGAATATGGCTACACCTTC.

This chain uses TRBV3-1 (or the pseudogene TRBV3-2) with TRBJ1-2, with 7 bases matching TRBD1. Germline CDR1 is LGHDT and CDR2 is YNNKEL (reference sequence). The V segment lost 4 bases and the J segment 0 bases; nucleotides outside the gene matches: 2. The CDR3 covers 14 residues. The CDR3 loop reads CASSLTGANYGYTF. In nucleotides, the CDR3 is TGTGCCAGCAGCCTAACAGGGGCTAACTATGGCTACACCTTC.

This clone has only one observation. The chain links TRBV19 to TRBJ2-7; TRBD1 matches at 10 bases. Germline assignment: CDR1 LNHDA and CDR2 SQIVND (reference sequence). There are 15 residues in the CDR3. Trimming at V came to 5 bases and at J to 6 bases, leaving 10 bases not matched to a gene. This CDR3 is CASSALTGGNAEQYF. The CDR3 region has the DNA TGTGCCAGTAGTGCCTTGACAGGGGGCAACGCCGAGCAGTACTTC.

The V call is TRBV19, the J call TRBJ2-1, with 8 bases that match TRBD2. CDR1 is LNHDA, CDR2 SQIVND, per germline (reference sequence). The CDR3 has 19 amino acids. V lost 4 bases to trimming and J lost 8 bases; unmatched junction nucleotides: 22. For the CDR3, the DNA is TGTGCCAGTAGTAGCAGGAAAGTGGGTCTAGCGGGTACCCTTGATGAGCAGTTCTTC. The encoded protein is CASSSRKVGLAGTLDEQFF. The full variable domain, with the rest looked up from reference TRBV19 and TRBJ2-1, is DGGITQSPKYLFRKEGQNVTLSCEQNLNHDAMYWYRQDPGQGLRLIYYSQIVNDFQKGDIAEGYSVSREKKESFPLTVTSAQKNPTAFYLCASSSRKVGLAGTLDEQFFGPGTRLTVL.

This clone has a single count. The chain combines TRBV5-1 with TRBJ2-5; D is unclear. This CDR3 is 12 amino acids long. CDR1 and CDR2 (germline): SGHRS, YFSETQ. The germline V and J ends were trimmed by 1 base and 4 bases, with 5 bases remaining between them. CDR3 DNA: TGCGCCAGCAGCTTGCCCCTAGAGACCCAGTACTTC. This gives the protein CASSLPLETQYF.

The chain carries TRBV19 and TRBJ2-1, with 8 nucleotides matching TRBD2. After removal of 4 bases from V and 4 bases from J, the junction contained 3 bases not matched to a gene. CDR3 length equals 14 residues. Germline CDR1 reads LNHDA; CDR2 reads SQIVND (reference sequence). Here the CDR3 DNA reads TGTGCCAGTAGTAGAGGACTAGCATACAATGAGCAGTTCTTC. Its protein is CASSRGLAYNEQFF.

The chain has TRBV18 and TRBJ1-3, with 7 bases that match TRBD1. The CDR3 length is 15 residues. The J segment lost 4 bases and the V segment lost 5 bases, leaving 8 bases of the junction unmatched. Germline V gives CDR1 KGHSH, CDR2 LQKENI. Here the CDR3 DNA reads TGTGCCAGCTCATTAACAGGGGCCGACGGAAACACCATATATTTT. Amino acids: CASSLTGADGNTIYF.

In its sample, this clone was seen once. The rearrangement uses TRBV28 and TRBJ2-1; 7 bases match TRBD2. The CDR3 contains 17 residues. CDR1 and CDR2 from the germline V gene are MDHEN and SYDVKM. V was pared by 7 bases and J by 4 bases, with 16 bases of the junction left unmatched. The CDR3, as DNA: TGTGCCAGCACCATACCGGGAGGCGGGAGTCAGTACAATGAGCAGTTCTTC. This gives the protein CASTIPGGGSQYNEQFF.

The chain's CDR3 is CASTNRGSREQYF. CDR3 sequence (DNA): TGTGCCAGCACCAACAGGGGCTCTCGCGAGCAGTACTTC. The V gene is TRBV12-3 or TRBV12-4, the J gene TRBJ2-7; 7 bases are shared with TRBD1. The CDR3 loop spans 13 amino acids. Trimming cost V 7 bases and J 6 bases; bases outside gene matches: 9.

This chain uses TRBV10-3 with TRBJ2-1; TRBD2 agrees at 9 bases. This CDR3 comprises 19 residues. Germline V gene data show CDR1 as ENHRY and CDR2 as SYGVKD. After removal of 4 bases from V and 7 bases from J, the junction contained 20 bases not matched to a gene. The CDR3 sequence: CAISVGGAQFSGRGNEQFF. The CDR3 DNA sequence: TGTGCCATCAGTGTTGGGGGCGCTCAGTTTAGCGGGAGAGGGAATGAGCAGTTCTTC.

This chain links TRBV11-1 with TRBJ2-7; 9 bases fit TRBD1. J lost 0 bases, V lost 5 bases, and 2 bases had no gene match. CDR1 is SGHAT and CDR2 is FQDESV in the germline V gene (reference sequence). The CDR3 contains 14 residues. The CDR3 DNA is TGTGCCAGCAGCCAGGACAGGGGCTCCTACGAGCAGTACTTC. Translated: CASSQDRGSYEQYF.